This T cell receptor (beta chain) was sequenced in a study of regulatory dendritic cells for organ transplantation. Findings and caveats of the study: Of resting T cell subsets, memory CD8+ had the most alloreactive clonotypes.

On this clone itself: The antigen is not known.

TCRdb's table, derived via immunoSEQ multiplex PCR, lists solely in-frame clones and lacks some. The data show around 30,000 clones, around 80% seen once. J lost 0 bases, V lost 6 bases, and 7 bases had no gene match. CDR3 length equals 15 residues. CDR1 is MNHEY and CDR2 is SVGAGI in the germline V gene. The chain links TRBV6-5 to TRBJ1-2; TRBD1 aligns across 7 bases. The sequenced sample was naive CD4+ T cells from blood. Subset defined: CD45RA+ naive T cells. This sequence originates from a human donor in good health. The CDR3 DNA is TGTGCCAGCAGACGGGACAGCGTTTCTAACTATGGCTACACCTTC. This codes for CASRRDSVSNYGYTF.